This T cell receptor (beta chain) was retrieved from a study of cytomegalovirus exposure and HLA in healthy donors. This clone was detected only once. 13 Jbeta primers and 60 Vbeta primers were used for the PCR. Profiling relied on immunoSEQ multiplex PCR, and the TCRdb table lists in-frame clones only, not all of them. The table records 60,000 or so clones, approximately 71% of them present only once. Germline assignment: CDR1 SGDLS and CDR2 YYNGEE. The V end was cut by 3 bases, the J end by 3 bases, with 16 bases between. This CDR3 region has 15 residues. The V call is TRBV9, the J call TRBJ2-7; a possible D gene is TRBD1 (6 bases). The sample consisted of PBMCs. The sequence came from a middle-aged woman in good health and CMV-seropositive. The CDR3 is CASSALDRPNYEQYF. CDR3 DNA sequence: TGTGCCAGCAGCGCCCTAGACAGGCCAAACTACGAGCAGTACTTC.